The rows below give T cell receptor beta chains drawn from one sample of a study of control samples from healthy donors and cancer patients. Profiled with immunoSEQ multiplex PCR; TCRdb holds only in-frame clones, not every one. The data contain 40,000 to 60,000 clones, 65% to 90% of them seen just once; the ten biggest clones take up approximately 2.8%. The sequenced sample consisted of PBMCs. The receptors come from a woman in her forties or fifties with lung cancer. Both conserved end residues are part of each CDR3.

V | CDR3
TRBV29-1 | CSVDTGGLGTEAFF
TRBV24-1 | CATSDLQGLQPQHF
TRBV19 | CASSGEGSSEAFF
TRBV24-1 | CATSAGTGTYEQYF
TRBV9 | CASSVGNFQETQYF
TRBV27 | CASSLRTGWYEQYF
TRBV4-1 | CASSLGRNNYGYTF
TRBV27 | CASSSSGAGGEYVF
TRBV11-3 | CASSKGEIAFF
TRBV3-1/TRBV3-2 | CASSQGGPSTDTQYF
TRBV18 | CASSPKTGTVFRNTEAFF
TRBV2 | CASSVISTGMYNEQFF
TRBV6-5 | CASTRGGINTEAFF
TRBV28 | CASSLSRQVYSNQPQHF
TRBV12-3/TRBV12-4 | CASSFNRATEQYF
TRBV7-2 | CASSTGGGQPQHF
TRBV6-1 | CASSATRDSEGRGNTIYF
TRBV5-1 | CASSWTETNYGYTF
TRBV27 | CASSDRPSYEQYF
TRBV5-4 | CASSLDSNQPQHF